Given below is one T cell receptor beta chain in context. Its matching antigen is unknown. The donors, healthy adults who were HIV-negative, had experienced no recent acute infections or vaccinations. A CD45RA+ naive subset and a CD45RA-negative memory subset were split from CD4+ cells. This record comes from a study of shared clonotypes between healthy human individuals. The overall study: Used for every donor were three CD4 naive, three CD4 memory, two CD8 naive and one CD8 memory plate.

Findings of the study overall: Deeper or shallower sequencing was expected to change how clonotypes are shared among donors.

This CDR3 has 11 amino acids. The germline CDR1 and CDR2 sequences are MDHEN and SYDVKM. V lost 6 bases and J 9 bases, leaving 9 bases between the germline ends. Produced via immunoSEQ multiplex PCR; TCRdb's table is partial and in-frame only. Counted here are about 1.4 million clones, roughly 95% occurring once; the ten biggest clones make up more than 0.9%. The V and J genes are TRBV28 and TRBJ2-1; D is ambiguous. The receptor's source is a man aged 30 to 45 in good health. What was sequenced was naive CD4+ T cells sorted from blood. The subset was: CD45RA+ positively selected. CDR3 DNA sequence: TGTGCCAGCAGCCCCCTTCTTGAGCAGTTCTTC. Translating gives CASSPLLEQFF. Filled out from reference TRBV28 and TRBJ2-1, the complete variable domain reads DVKVTQSSRYLVKRTGEKVFLECVQDMDHENMFWYRQDPGLGLRLIYFSYDVKMKEKGDIPEGYSVSREKKERFSLILESASTNQTSMYLCASSPLLEQFFGPGTRLTVL.